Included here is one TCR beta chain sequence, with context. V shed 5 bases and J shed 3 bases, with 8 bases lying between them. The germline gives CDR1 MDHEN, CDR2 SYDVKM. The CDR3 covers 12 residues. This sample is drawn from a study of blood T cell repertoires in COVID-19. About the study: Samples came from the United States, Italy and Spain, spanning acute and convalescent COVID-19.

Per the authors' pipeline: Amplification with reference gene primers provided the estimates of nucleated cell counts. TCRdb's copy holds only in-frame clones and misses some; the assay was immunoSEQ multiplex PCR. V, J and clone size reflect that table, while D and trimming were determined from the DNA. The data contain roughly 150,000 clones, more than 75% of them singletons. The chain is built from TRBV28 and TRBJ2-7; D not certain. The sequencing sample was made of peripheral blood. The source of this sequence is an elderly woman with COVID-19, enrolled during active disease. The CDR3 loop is CASSQILYEQYF. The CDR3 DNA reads TGTGCCAGCAGTCAGATTCTCTACGAGCAGTACTTC.